This T cell receptor (beta chain) appears in the sequencing data of a study of identical twins. Each CDR3 protein gets one entry after TCRdb re-called the 5' RACE reads with MiXCR. The sample lists over 200,000 distinct CDR3 sequences, more than 9% seen once, with about 9% in the top ten. Study findings and constraints: Insertions were fewer in abundant cord blood beta clonotypes, whereas memory repertoires showed none of this pattern.

Of note for this clonotype: Its cognate antigen is unknown.

In germline, CDR1 is LGHNA, CDR2 YSLEER. V was clipped by 1 base and J by 5 bases; unmatched bases: 6. This CDR3 comprises 15 residues. The sample comprised memory T cells sorted from blood. The clonotype was recovered from a man aged 50 to 60 in good health. The gene calls are TRBV4-3 and TRBJ2-5; 8 positions agree with TRBD1. CDR3 in DNA: TGCGCCAGCAGCCAAGCTACAGGGGGAAGGGAGACCCAGTACTTC. Its translation: CASSQATGGRETQYF.